This record concerns one T cell receptor beta chain sequence. Its specificity is not known. Germline V gene data show CDR1 as MNHNS and CDR2 as SASEGT. The CDR3 length is 15 residues. V lost 5 bases and J lost 7, with 20 bases in between. A single record per CDR3 protein comes from TCRdb applying MiXCR to the RT-PCR reads. Of more than 700,000 distinct CDR3 sequences in the sample, about 20% were seen once. The sample originates from a study of response to subunit inactivated influenza vaccine. Findings and limits, study-wide: Researchers suggested that each seasonal influenza vaccination recruits few new T cells.

The sequencing here drew on PBMCs from blood, taken 5 days after vaccination. V gene TRBV6-1 combines with J gene TRBJ2-5; possible D gene TRBD2, 7 bases. The source of this sequence is a man aged 50-60 years who received an inactivated influenza vaccine. In nucleotides, the CDR3 is TGTGCCAGCAGTCCCCACCGCGGGGGCGCCGGGACCCAGTACTTC. Translating it yields CASSPHRGGAGTQYF.